This TCR beta chain was identified in a study of CD8+CD57+ T cells in acquired aplastic anemia. Overall study findings and caveats: Common to patients and controls were roughly 30 CD8+ CDR3 sequences.

Comment on this clonotype: As yet, its antigen is unknown.

Individuals selected for sequencing had exhibited CD8+CD57+ cell expansion on flow cytometry. The CDR3 sequence is 16 residues long. V lost 1 base to trimming and J lost 4 bases, with 17 bases between them. Germline V gene sequence: CDR1 LNHNV, CDR2 YYDKDF (reference sequence). Template material for TCR beta VDJ and CDR3 profiling consisted of genomic DNA. TCRdb re-derived calls from the reads in MiXCR, one entry per CDR3 protein. Seen here are 75,000 to 80,000 distinct CDR3 sequences, around 70% observed once, and the top ten hold roughly 80%. The TCR sequence derives from a human donor with aplastic anemia. This rearrangement joins TRBV15 to TRBJ2-7, with D tentatively TRBD2 (5 bases). Sequencing was performed on sorted CD4+, CD8+, or CD8+CD57+ T cells (not recorded which) from PBMCs. CDR3 protein: CATSRVEGAESYEQYF. The CDR3 DNA follows: TGTGCCACCAGCAGAGTAGAGGGTGCTGAATCTTACGAGCAGTACTTC.